The 16 T cell receptor beta chains below come from one sample, sequenced in a study of blood T cell repertoires in COVID-19. Assay: immunoSEQ multiplex PCR; the TCRdb copy retains only in-frame clones and omits some. The top ten clones hold 2.1% of a sample with around 26,000 clones, 90% to 95% of them seen once. Material: peripheral blood. The receptors here all came from a human donor in a cohort sampled during active COVID-19.

This clone appeared once. The CDR3 nucleotides read TGCGCCAGCAGTCAATCCCGGACAGGAGCCTACGAGCAGTACTTC. As protein: CASSQSRTGAYEQYF. The rearrangement links TRBV23-1 to TRBJ2-7; 7 nucleotides agree with TRBD1. TRBV23-1 is annotated as an ORF whose role is uncertain. V shed 0 bases and J 2 bases; nucleotides not matched to a gene: 4. There are 15 residues in the CDR3.

The V call is TRBV5-1, the J call TRBJ2-2; the match to TRBD1 covers 8 bases. V lost 1 base to trimming and J lost 7 bases; unmatched junction nucleotides: 9. Germline V gene data show CDR1 as SGHRS and CDR2 as YFSETQ. The CDR3 totals 16 residues. The CDR3 sequence: CASSLMTGDGIGELFF. The CDR3 DNA reads TGCGCCAGCAGCTTGATGACAGGGGATGGGATCGGGGAGCTGTTTTTT.

The V call is TRBV5-4, the J call TRBJ2-7; no firm D call. The CDR3 consists of 12 residues. The V end lost 3 bases, the J end lost 3 bases, and 7 bases lay between the germline ends. CDR1 is SGHNT, CDR2 YYREEE, per germline (reference sequence). CDR3 residues: CASSWSGYEQYF. In DNA, the CDR3 is TGTGCCAGCAGCTGGTCGGGCTACGAGCAGTACTTC. Variable domain in full (rest from reference TRBV5-4 and TRBJ2-7): ETGVTQSPTHLIKTRGQQVTLRCSSQSGHNTVSWYQQALGQGPQFIFQYYREEENGRGNFPPRFSGLQFPNYSSELNVNALELDDSALYLCASSWSGYEQYFGPGTRLTVT.

This sequence joins TRBV10-3 and TRBJ2-7, with D unresolved. This CDR3 has 12 amino acids. CDR1 is ENHRY, CDR2 SYGVKD, per germline. With 4 bases removed from V and 7 bases from J, the gap between germline ends came to 11 bases. In DNA form, the CDR3 reads TGTGCCATCAGTGGGAGTGCGCGGGAGCAGTACTTC. It specifies CAISGSAREQYF.

This clone was detected once. V is TRBV6-1 and J is TRBJ1-1; TRBD1 matches at 10 bases. CDR3 length: 14 amino acids. The V and J ends lost 2 bases and 8 bases, in that order; junction bases with no gene match: 5. Germline CDR1 is MNHNS and CDR2 is SASEGT. CDR3 nucleotide sequence: TGTGCCAGCAGTGAATATGGGACAGGGGAAGAAGCTTTCTTT. It specifies CASSEYGTGEEAFF.

The J gene is TRBJ1-5, the V gene TRBV7-9; D is undetermined. This CDR3 region has 13 residues. Per the germline V gene, CDR1 is SEHNR and CDR2 is FQNEAQ (reference sequence). V lost 3 bases and J 5 bases, leaving 8 bases between the germline ends. The CDR3 DNA reads TGTGCCAGCAGCTTGCGAGTCGATCAGCCCCAGCATTTT. As protein: CASSLRVDQPQHF.

CDR3 protein: CASSHPGQSYEQYF. As DNA, the CDR3 is TGTGCCAGCAGCCATCCTGGACAGTCGTACGAGCAGTACTTC. The V call is TRBV7-9, the J call TRBJ2-7, with a possible D match to TRBD1 (6 bases). The CDR3 has 14 residues. V lost 5 bases and J lost 4, with 15 bases in between. Germline assignment: CDR1 SEHNR and CDR2 FQNEAQ (reference sequence).

The V call is TRBV6-5, the J call TRBJ2-5, with a weak D call TRBD2 (5 bases). The V and J ends lost 0 bases and 5 bases respectively, with 10 bases between them. The CDR3 totals 14 residues. CDR1 is MNHEY and CDR2 is SVGAGI in the germline V gene. The CDR3 region has the DNA TGTGCCAGCAGTTACTCGGGAGTTACGGAGACCCAGTACTTC. Its protein is CASSYSGVTETQYF.

The chain couples TRBV25-1 to TRBJ2-4; tentative D call: TRBD2 (6 bases). V was trimmed by 1 base and J by 2 bases, leaving 9 bases between them. Germline CDR1 is MGHDK and CDR2 is SYGVNS. CDR3 size: 15 residues. CDR3 sequence reads: CASSESGGPKNIQYF. The DNA for the CDR3 is TGTGCCAGCAGTGAATCCGGGGGTCCCAAAAACATTCAGTACTTC.

The rearrangement joins TRBV5-8 to TRBJ1-5; D gene uncertain. Germline CDR1 SGHTS, CDR2 YDEGEE. The CDR3 is 16 amino acids. Trimming stripped 5 bases from V and 3 bases from J, with 18 bases between. This CDR3 is CASSPSWHRPNQPQHF. CDR3 nucleotides: TGTGCCAGCAGTCCCTCGTGGCACCGTCCCAATCAGCCCCAGCATTTT.

The chain joins TRBV12-5 to TRBJ2-5, with TRBD2 matching over 10 bases. After removal of 2 bases from V and 5 bases from J, the junction contained 23 bases not matched to a gene. The V gene's germline CDR1 is LGHNT and CDR2 FRNRAP. The CDR3 covers 21 residues. The CDR3 coding sequence is TGTGCTAGTGGTTTGACTCCATTGCCTTTGAGCGGGGGGGCCGAAAGGGAGACCCAGTACTTC. Its protein product is CASGLTPLPLSGGAERETQYF.

The gene calls are TRBV4-2 and TRBJ1-3; D is uncertain. V lost 4 bases, J lost 1 base, and 14 bases lay in between. Germline loops: CDR1 LGHNA, CDR2 YNFKEQ. The CDR3 extends over 16 amino acids. The CDR3 DNA reads as TGTGCCAGCAGCCTCTTACTGACGGGATCTGGAAACACCATATATTTT. This gives the protein CASSLLLTGSGNTIYF.

This rearrangement joins TRBV5-4 to TRBJ2-1; 11 positions match TRBD2. Germline V CDR1 and CDR2: SGHNT, YYREEE (reference sequence). The CDR3 extends over 14 amino acids. V lost 6 bases to trimming and J lost 6 bases; unmatched junction nucleotides: 5. This CDR3 is CASTISGGANEQFF. CDR3 in DNA: TGTGCCAGCACAATTAGCGGGGGGGCCAATGAGCAGTTCTTC.

This clone has a handful of counts. The rearrangement joins TRBV7-2 to TRBJ1-5; 7 positions agree with TRBD1. This CDR3 comprises 14 residues. V was pared by 5 bases and J by 7 bases, with 8 bases of the junction left unmatched. The germline gives CDR1 SGHTA, CDR2 FQGNSA. The CDR3 region is CASSVDRVSQPQHF. As DNA, the CDR3 is TGTGCCAGCAGCGTCGACAGGGTGTCCCAGCCCCAGCATTTT. The full variable domain, completed using reference TRBV7-2 and TRBJ1-5, is GAGVSQSPSNKVTEKGKDVELRCDPISGHTALYWYRQSLGQGLEFLIYFQGNSAPDKSGLPSDRFSAERTGGSVSTLTIQRTQQEDSAVYLCASSVDRVSQPQHFGDGTRLSIL.

This chain uses TRBV11-2 with TRBJ2-3; TRBD1 agrees at 8 bases. V gave up 3 bases and J gave up 4 bases; unmatched junction bases: 3. Germline V gene sequence: CDR1 SGHAT, CDR2 FQNNGV. The CDR3 spans 14 residues. Here the CDR3 DNA reads TGTGCCAGCAGCTTTGTACAGGGGGCAGATACGCAGTATTTT. This sequence encodes CASSFVQGADTQYF.

This sequence joins TRBV12-3 or TRBV12-4 and TRBJ1-1; TRBD1 is a possible D gene (6 bases). The CDR3 has 13 residues. Trimming took 1 base from V and 4 from J, leaving 7 bases between them. The CDR3 loop reads CASSLGTATEAFF. The CDR3 DNA reads as TGTGCCAGCAGTTTAGGGACAGCCACTGAAGCTTTCTTT.